This T cell receptor (beta chain) was captured by sequencing in a study of follicular helper T cells after annual influenza vaccination. For the study at large: Some donors were sampled over the 2013-2014, 2014-2015 and 2015-2016 vaccinations.

CDR3 length: 15 residues. Unmatched junction bases numbered 7, after V lost 4 bases and J lost 5 bases. CDR1 and CDR2 from the germline V gene are SGHRS and YFSETQ. TCRB sequencing was done at Survey resolution level. Profiling relied on immunoSEQ multiplex PCR, and the TCRdb table lists in-frame clones only, not all of them. The table has some 10,000 clones, approximately 83% seen once; the top ten hold under 0.45%. The time point here: 2014-2015 season, 7 days after vaccination. Community-dwelling subjects without influenza vaccination in the prior 6 months were enrolled. Vaccine contraindications, substance abuse, HIV/AIDS, active malignancy and active illness excluded donors.

This TCR came from an adult who received the influenza vaccine. The sample here was CXCR5- memory CD4+ T cells sorted from blood, taken 7 days after influenza vaccination. This chain uses TRBV5-1 with TRBJ2-2; 8 nucleotides match TRBD2. CDR3 in DNA: TGCGCCAGCAGCGTAGGCGGGGGGAATACCGGGGAGCTGTTTTTT. Translated: CASSVGGGNTGELFF.